The 25 T cell receptor beta chains reported below all come from one sample, sequenced in a study of metastatic and nonmetastatic thyroid tumors. With MiXCR, TCRdb called clones anew from the PCR reads. The table lists around 50,000 clones, just under 30% of them singletons. Nobody among the patients had been given any treatment before thyroid surgery. The sample comprised blood. These receptors were collected from a female donor with papillary thyroid cancer or a benign thyroid nodule (not recorded which). Some clones in this sample may be carry-over from other donors' samples.

The table lists this clone with many counts. V usage is TRBV28 and J usage is TRBJ2-5, with 11 bases aligning to TRBD1. Germline CDR1 reads MDHEN; CDR2 reads SYDVKM. The J segment lost 4 bases and the V segment lost 9 bases, leaving 7 bases of the junction unmatched. This CDR3 contains 14 residues. CDR3 sequence reads: CASQGTGGRETQYF. The CDR3 DNA follows: TGTGCCAGTCAAGGGACAGGGGGAAGAGAGACCCAGTACTTC.

This clone was seen a few times. The chain employs TRBV6-1 and TRBJ2-3; 10 bases are shared with TRBD2. Germline values: CDR1 MNHNS, CDR2 SASEGT. This CDR3 comprises 14 residues. With 8 bases clipped from V and 5 bases from J, the junction kept 7 bases outside the gene matches. For the CDR3, the DNA is TGTGCCAGCGGATCGGGACTAGCGCAAGATACGCAGTATTTT. Translated, it gives CASGSGLAQDTQYF.

This clone came up a few times. CDR3 DNA: TGTGCCAGCAGCCCAGTGGAGGGAAAGCCTAACTATGGCTACACCTTC. This sequence encodes CASSPVEGKPNYGYTF. The chain recombines TRBV28 with TRBJ1-2; D uncertain. The CDR3 has 16 amino acids. V lost 6 bases and J 0 bases, leaving 17 bases between the germline ends. Germline V gene lookup returns CDR1 MDHEN and CDR2 SYDVKM.

This CDR3 reads CSARVARVSYNEQFF. For the CDR3, the DNA is TGCAGTGCTAGAGTCGCCCGGGTCTCCTACAATGAGCAGTTCTTC. The rearrangement uses TRBV20-1 and TRBJ2-1; D uncertain. The length of the CDR3 is 15 residues. Trimming removed 1 base at V and 0 bases at J, with 10 bases between. Looked up from germline, CDR1 is DFQATT and CDR2 is SNEGSKA (reference sequence).

This clone was found many times. The chain combines TRBV28 with TRBJ2-2; D may be TRBD1 (6 bases). Trimming stripped 7 bases from V and 4 bases from J, with 13 bases between. Looked up from germline, CDR1 is MDHEN and CDR2 is SYDVKM. The CDR3 contains 14 residues. In DNA, the CDR3 is TGTGCCAGCACCCACAGGGATTTCACCGGGGAGCTGTTTTTT. This translates into CASTHRDFTGELFF.

This clone was recorded a few times. The chain uses TRBV6-2 or TRBV6-3 and TRBJ2-3; possible D gene TRBD2, 6 bases. Looked up from germline, CDR1 is MNHEY and CDR2 is SVGEGT. This CDR3 is 18 amino acids long. The ends were cut back, 4 bases at V and 0 bases at J, with 20 bases in the middle. The CDR3 nucleotides are TGTGCCAGCAGTTCCTCAGGACGGGGGACCTCTAGCACAGATACGCAGTATTTT. This gives the protein CASSSSGRGTSSTDTQYF.

This clone was seen a few times. DNA for the CDR3: TGTGCCAGCAGCCCAGGGGTTTGGACCGGGGAGCTGTTTTTT. This codes for CASSPGVWTGELFF. The J gene is TRBJ2-2, the V gene TRBV7-6; maybe TRBD1 (6 bases). The ends were cut back, 5 bases at V and 5 bases at J, with 12 bases in the middle. Per germline, CDR1 SGHVS and CDR2 FNYEAQ. This CDR3 has 14 residues.

The J gene is TRBJ1-1, the V gene TRBV12-3 or TRBV12-4, with no clear D. This CDR3 comprises 13 residues. The V end lost 5 bases, the J end lost 8 bases, and 15 bases lay between the germline ends. In DNA form, the CDR3 reads TGTGCCAGCAGTCTCGACGGAGGACTGGAAGCTTTCTTT. Amino acids: CASSLDGGLEAFF.

The chain is built from TRBV6-1 and TRBJ1-1, with unresolved D. Germline V gene data show CDR1 as MNHNS and CDR2 as SASEGT. The germline V and J ends were trimmed by 1 base and 4 bases, with 10 bases remaining between them. This CDR3 has 14 amino acids. The chain's CDR3 is CASSEGGVSTEAFF. The CDR3 DNA reads TGTGCCAGCAGTGAAGGCGGGGTGAGCACTGAAGCTTTCTTT.

V gene TRBV7-6 combines with J gene TRBJ1-2; perhaps TRBD1 as D (5 bases). CDR3 length equals 13 residues. Germline V gives CDR1 SGHVS, CDR2 FNYEAQ. Trimming pared 0 bases from V and 8 bases from J, leaving 10 bases between. The CDR3 nucleotides are TGTGCCAGCAGCTTAGCGGGGGTCGCGGGCTACACCTTC. Translated: CASSLAGVAGYTF.

The chain couples TRBV10-2 to TRBJ2-7; no firm D call. The CDR3 consists of 16 residues. In germline, CDR1 is WSHSY, CDR2 SAAADI. V was clipped by 0 bases and J by 5 bases, with 17 bases between them. In nucleotides, the CDR3 is TGCGCCAGCAGTGAGTCGTATCAGGCGGCCAGCCACGAGCAGTACTTC. It specifies CASSESYQAASHEQYF.

This clone was counted only a few times. This chain links TRBV20-1 with TRBJ1-2, with D tentatively TRBD1 (5 bases). The CDR3 loop spans 11 amino acids. V lost 5 bases to trimming and J lost 8 bases, with 12 bases between them. Per germline, CDR1 DFQATT and CDR2 SNEGSKA (reference sequence). As DNA, the CDR3 is TGCAGTGCTGGGGGAATGGGGGGCTACACCTTC. Its protein is CSAGGMGGYTF.

The rearrangement uses TRBV6-1 and TRBJ2-2; no clear D gene. CDR1 and CDR2 from the germline V gene are MNHNS and SASEGT. The CDR3 consists of 14 residues. V was cut by 3 bases and J by 0 bases, with 5 bases left in between. CDR3 amino acids: CASSDSPNTGELFF. In nucleotides, the CDR3 is TGTGCCAGCAGTGACAGTCCGAACACCGGGGAGCTGTTTTTT.

This clone was counted a few times. This chain uses TRBV27 with TRBJ2-3; TRBD2 matches at 12 bases. The CDR3 is made up of 17 amino acids. V shed 5 bases, J shed 2 bases, and the junction held 8 bases outside the gene matches. CDR1 is MNHEY, CDR2 SMNVEV, per germline (reference sequence). The CDR3 sequence: CASSPRLAGAYTDTQYF. In nucleotides, the CDR3 is TGTGCCAGCAGTCCCAGACTAGCGGGGGCCTACACAGATACGCAGTATTTT.

This clone was recorded at least ten times. The chain carries TRBV18 and TRBJ2-2; D uncertain. Germline CDR1 reads KGHSH; CDR2 reads LQKENI. CDR3 length: 13 residues. Trimming took off 5 bases at V and 4 bases at J, with 8 bases between the two ends. The CDR3 DNA reads as TGTGCCAGCTCAGAGAGAGTCACCGGGGAGCTGTTTTTT. Translated, it gives CASSERVTGELFF.

This clone was recorded a few times. CDR3 sequence: CASSLEGAIGELFF. DNA of the CDR3: TGTGCCAGCAGTTTAGAGGGGGCTATCGGGGAGCTGTTTTTT. This sequence joins TRBV12-3 or TRBV12-4 and TRBJ2-2; 7 bases align to TRBD1. The CDR3 has 14 amino acids. J was trimmed by 7 bases and V by 1 base; bases with no gene match: 3.

The CDR3 reads CASSSGANISPYEQYF. CDR3 bases: TGTGCCAGCAGTTCGGGGGCCAATATCTCTCCCTACGAGCAGTACTTC. The chain recombines TRBV6-5 with TRBJ2-7; either TRBD1 or TRBD2 may supply D (6 bases each). CDR3 length: 16 amino acids. Trimming removed 4 bases at V and 2 bases at J, with 18 bases between. In germline, CDR1 is MNHEY, CDR2 SVGAGI.

This clone was counted only a few times. The chain is built from TRBV6-1 and TRBJ2-3, with D possibly TRBD2 on 6 matching bases. The CDR3 spans 14 residues. Looked up from germline, CDR1 is MNHNS and CDR2 is SASEGT. V gave up 8 bases and J gave up 2 bases, with 14 bases separating them. The CDR3 DNA sequence: TGTGCCAGCGGTATGGGGGACTCCACAGATACGCAGTATTTT. This translates into CASGMGDSTDTQYF.

CDR3 in amino acids: CASSPIGQEVWGGYTF. The DNA of the CDR3 is TGTGCCAGCAGTCCTATTGGACAAGAGGTTTGGGGAGGCTACACCTTC. The chain links TRBV3-1 to TRBJ1-2, with D perhaps matching TRBD1 (5 bases). Germline CDR1 reads LGHDT; CDR2 reads YNNKEL (reference sequence). The germline V and J ends were trimmed by 6 bases and 8 bases, with 25 bases remaining between them. The CDR3 consists of 16 residues.

The V call is TRBV11-1, the J call TRBJ1-6; D not resolved. The CDR3 is 11 amino acids. Trimming cost V 8 bases and J 7 bases, with 6 bases left between them. Per the germline V gene, CDR1 is SGHAT and CDR2 is FQDESV (reference sequence). The CDR3 nucleotides are TGTGCCAGCTCCCAAAATTCACCCCTCCACTTT. Amino acids: CASSQNSPLHF. Full variable domain (remainder filled in from reference TRBV11-1 and TRBJ1-6): EAEVAQSPRYKITEKSQAVAFWCDPISGHATLYWYRQILGQGPELLVQFQDESVVDDSQLPKDRFSAERLKGVDSTLKIQPAELGDSAMYLCASSQNSPLHFGNGTRLTVT.

This clone was observed at least ten times. The rearrangement joins TRBV30 to TRBJ1-2, with a weak D call TRBD1 (6 bases). The length of the CDR3 is 17 residues. V was pared by 2 bases and J by 5 bases, with 24 bases between. In germline, CDR1 is GTSNPN, CDR2 SVGIG (reference sequence). Here the CDR3 reads CAWSWRTGRISSYGYTF. CDR3 coding DNA: TGTGCCTGGAGTTGGCGTACAGGGCGGATCTCGTCTTATGGCTACACCTTC.

V gene TRBV5-6 combines with J gene TRBJ2-7, with 7 bases matching TRBD1. The ends lost 5 bases at V and 3 bases at J; junction bases unmatched: 11. CDR1 and CDR2 from the germline V gene are SGHDT and YYEEEE. This CDR3 has 15 amino acids. The CDR3 DNA reads as TGTGCCAGCAGTTTCCGGGACAGAGTTCTCTACGAGCAGTACTTC. Protein product: CASSFRDRVLYEQYF.

The sample holds a few counts of this clone. The chain links TRBV6-4 to TRBJ2-2; no firm D call. The ends were cut back, 3 bases at V and 2 bases at J, with 7 bases in the middle. The CDR3 covers 14 residues. Germline V gene lookup returns CDR1 MRHNA and CDR2 SNTAGT. For the CDR3, the DNA is TGTGCCAGCAGTGAACAGACAAACACCGGGGAGCTGTTTTTT. Amino acids: CASSEQTNTGELFF.

The chain joins TRBV7-2 to TRBJ2-2, with D tentatively TRBD1 or TRBD2 (6 bases each). CDR1 is SGHTA and CDR2 is FQGNSA in the germline V gene. The germline V and J ends were trimmed by 3 bases and 5 bases, with 13 bases remaining between them. The CDR3 loop spans 15 amino acids. The CDR3 DNA follows: TGTGCCAGCAGCTTGGGGGGCAAGAGTACCGGGGAGCTGTTTTTT. This encodes CASSLGGKSTGELFF.

In nucleotides, the CDR3 is TGTGCCATAAGGGGGCGCTTGACCGGGGAGCTGTTTTTT. This encodes CAIRGRLTGELFF. The chain is built from TRBV10-3 and TRBJ2-2; 7 bases are a match to TRBD1. Trimming at V came to 9 bases and at J to 5 bases, leaving 6 bases not matched to a gene. The CDR3 covers 13 residues. Germline CDR1 ENHRY, CDR2 SYGVKD.